The 32 T cell receptor beta chains below were found in one sample sequenced in a study of cytomegalovirus exposure and HLA in healthy donors. In the PCR, 60 Vbeta and 13 Jbeta primers were used. The assay was immunoSEQ multiplex PCR, and TCRdb's table has in-frame clones only and misses some. The data show tens of thousands of clones, with approximately 84% seen just once and approximately 2.8% held by the top ten. The source material was PBMCs. Source of these receptors: a man over 45 in good health and CMV-seronegative.

The chain couples TRBV29-1 to TRBJ2-7, with 7 bases that match TRBD1. Germline V gene lookup returns CDR1 SQVTM and CDR2 ANQGSEA. V lost 4 bases and J lost 1; bases outside the gene matches: 7. This CDR3 has 14 amino acids. This CDR3 reads CSVANRGESYEQYF. The DNA for the CDR3 is TGCAGCGTTGCAAACAGGGGCGAGTCCTACGAGCAGTACTTC.

The chain uses TRBV5-4 and TRBJ2-5; 7 bases are shared with TRBD1. The J call may not be correct, given that the DNA end is closer to TRBJ2-7. Germline V gene lookup returns CDR1 SGHNT and CDR2 YYREEE (reference sequence). The CDR3 is made up of 13 amino acids. The CDR3 loop is CASSRTGTYEQYF. CDR3 bases: TGTGCCAGCAGCCGGACAGGAACCTACGAGCAGTACTTC.

The chain employs TRBV5-4 and TRBJ1-2; D is perhaps TRBD1 (6 bases). CDR1 is SGHNT and CDR2 is YYREEE in the germline V gene (reference sequence). Deletions cut 7 bases from V and 2 bases from J, with 12 bases between. This CDR3 is built from 13 residues. CDR3 region: CASGGQTNYGYTF. The CDR3 bases are TGTGCCAGCGGGGGACAAACGAACTATGGCTACACCTTC.

This clone was observed once. CDR3 sequence: CASSVSGEETQYF. The DNA of the CDR3 is TGTGCCAGCAGCGTTAGTGGAGAAGAGACCCAGTACTTC. The chain uses TRBV9 and TRBJ2-5; no definite D call. CDR1 and CDR2 (germline): SGDLS, YYNGEE. V gave up 2 bases and J gave up 3 bases, with 8 bases separating them. The CDR3 sequence is 13 residues long.

As DNA, the CDR3 is TGTGCCAGTAGTATCGGGACTTACACCTACGAGCAGTACTTC. As protein: CASSIGTYTYEQYF. This chain uses TRBV19 with TRBJ2-7; a possible D gene is TRBD2 (6 bases). This CDR3 has 14 amino acids. Looked up from germline, CDR1 is LNHDA and CDR2 is SQIVND (reference sequence). V dropped 3 bases and J dropped 2 bases, with 11 bases sitting between them.

This chain uses TRBV6-1 with TRBJ2-7; TRBD2 matches at 7 bases. CDR1 is MNHNS, CDR2 SASEGT, per germline. V trimming: 3 bases; J trimming: 3 bases; junction bases outside the gene matches: 5. This CDR3 is 14 amino acids long. In nucleotides, the CDR3 is TGTGCCAGCAGTGAGGGAGGGAGGGGCTACGAGCAGTACTTC. Its protein is CASSEGGRGYEQYF.

The J gene is TRBJ1-6, the V gene TRBV6-6; TRBD1 might be the D (6 bases). V was clipped by 7 bases and J by 7 bases, with 11 bases between them. Germline CDR1 is MNHNY and CDR2 is SVGAGI (reference sequence). The CDR3 runs to 13 residues. CDR3 amino acids: CASMRTENSPLHF. In DNA form, the CDR3 reads TGTGCCAGCATGAGGACAGAGAATTCACCCCTCCACTTT.

The gene calls are TRBV6-6 and TRBJ2-3; 8 nucleotides match TRBD2. The CDR3 sequence is 14 residues long. CDR1 is MNHNY, CDR2 SVGAGI, per germline (reference sequence). After removal of 2 bases from V and 8 bases from J, the junction contained 6 bases not matched to a gene. The CDR3 protein is CASSYISGAATQYF. The DNA for the CDR3 is TGTGCCAGCAGTTACATTAGCGGGGCGGCTACGCAGTATTTT.

The table lists this clone with a few counts. In nucleotides, the CDR3 is TGTGCCAGCAGACGGGACTTCCGCAATGAGCAGTTCTTC. It is translated as CASRRDFRNEQFF. The chain uses TRBV6-6 and TRBJ2-1, with D perhaps matching TRBD2 (6 bases). V was clipped by 6 bases and J by 6 bases, with 12 bases between them. Germline V gene sequence: CDR1 MNHNY, CDR2 SVGAGI (reference sequence). The CDR3 contains 13 residues.

The rearrangement joins TRBV7-9 to TRBJ2-5; D unresolved. The V and J ends lost 2 bases and 1 base respectively, with 5 bases between them. Germline V gives CDR1 SEHNR, CDR2 FQNEAQ (reference sequence). The CDR3 is 13 residues long. The CDR3 DNA reads TGTGCCAGCAGCTTATCATTCCAAGAGACCCAGTACTTC. As protein: CASSLSFQETQYF.

This clone has just a few counts. V gene TRBV28 combines with J gene TRBJ2-7; TRBD1 matches at 8 bases. Germline values: CDR1 MDHEN, CDR2 SYDVKM. The CDR3 spans 18 residues. V was pared by 4 bases and J by 2 bases, with 16 bases of the junction left unmatched. CDR3 in DNA: TGTGCCAGCAGTTCCTACCAGCTACGGACAGGGTGGGCCTACGAGCAGTACTTC. It specifies CASSSYQLRTGWAYEQYF.

The rearrangement joins TRBV7-9 to TRBJ2-3, with 14 bases identical to TRBD2. The CDR3 consists of 16 residues. Germline V gene lookup returns CDR1 SEHNR and CDR2 FQNEAQ (reference sequence). Trimming took 5 bases from V and 3 from J; bases not matched to a gene: 4. The CDR3 nucleotides read TGTGCCAGCAGCGGAGGACTAGCGGGAGGAACAGATACGCAGTATTTT. Its translation is CASSGGLAGGTDTQYF.

This chain joins TRBV6-5 and TRBJ2-1, with 13 bases lining up with TRBD2. The CDR3 runs to 15 residues. The germline CDR1 and CDR2 sequences are MNHEY and SVGAGI. J gave up 5 bases and V 6 bases, and 4 bases lay outside the gene matches. CDR3 residues: CASSSGLAGHNEQFF. CDR3 DNA sequence: TGTGCCAGCAGCTCGGGACTAGCGGGGCACAATGAGCAGTTCTTC.

This chain connects TRBV15 to TRBJ1-6; unclear D gene. The CDR3 length is 15 residues. V lost 0 bases, J lost 5 bases, and 8 bases lay in between. The germline V gene has CDR1 LNHNV and CDR2 YYDKDF (reference sequence). In DNA, the CDR3 is TGTGCCACCAGCAGAGATCGTCAGGATAATTCACCCCTCCACTTT. Translating it yields CATSRDRQDNSPLHF.

The genes are TRBV27 and TRBJ1-6; D remains unclear. Between the trimmed V and J ends, which lost 2 bases and 9 bases, there was a span of 5 bases. The CDR3 is 12 amino acids. Germline CDR1 is MNHEY and CDR2 is SMNVEV (reference sequence). DNA for the CDR3: TGTGCCAGCAGTTTACACGGTTCACCCCTCCACTTT. Its protein is CASSLHGSPLHF.

This clone turned up a few times. The chain is built from TRBV23-1 and TRBJ1-5, with D perhaps matching TRBD1 (5 bases). TRBV23-1 is classed as an ORF, of uncertain function. The CDR3 runs 14 residues. The germline V and J ends were trimmed by 0 bases and 3 bases, with 6 bases remaining between them. CDR3 residues: CASSQSGANQPQHF. CDR3 DNA: TGCGCCAGCAGTCAATCAGGGGCCAATCAGCCCCAGCATTTT.

The chain carries TRBV30 and TRBJ2-7, with D perhaps matching TRBD1 (6 bases). CDR3 length: 13 amino acids. Trimming stripped 4 bases from V and 6 bases from J, with 16 bases between. Germline V gene lookup returns CDR1 GTSNPN and CDR2 SVGIG (reference sequence). The CDR3 sequence: CAWTQGPSGEQYF. CDR3 bases: TGTGCCTGGACTCAGGGGCCTAGTGGCGAGCAGTACTTC.

This clone turned up a few times. The sample has other DNA sequences that encode this CDR3 too. This rearrangement joins TRBV18 to TRBJ2-6; D perhaps matches TRBD1 (5 bases). The V end lost 0 bases, the J end lost 0 bases, and 9 bases lay between the germline ends. Germline V lookup: CDR1 KGHSH, CDR2 LQKENI. The CDR3 is 17 residues long. The CDR3 reads CASSPPGVNSGANVLTF. CDR3 bases: TGTGCCAGCTCACCACCAGGGGTAAACTCTGGGGCCAACGTCCTGACTTTC.

V and J are TRBV7-2 and TRBJ1-5, with 8 bases identical to TRBD1. V lost 5 bases to trimming and J lost 1 base; unmatched junction nucleotides: 10. CDR3 length: 17 amino acids. Germline V gives CDR1 SGHTA, CDR2 FQGNSA. The CDR3 DNA reads TGTGCCAGCAGCCTGAAGGACAGGGTCGGGAGCAATCAGCCCCAGCATTTT. This codes for CASSLKDRVGSNQPQHF.

The gene calls are TRBV27 and TRBJ2-3; 10 bases line up with TRBD1. CDR3 length: 15 residues. The V gene end was trimmed by 5 bases and the J gene end by 2 bases; junction bases not matched to a gene: 4. In germline, CDR1 is MNHEY, CDR2 SMNVEV (reference sequence). CDR3 bases: TGTGCCAGCAGTCCGGGGACAGGGGTCACAGATACGCAGTATTTT. Its protein is CASSPGTGVTDTQYF.

This clone was seen once. The rearrangement joins TRBV7-2 to TRBJ1-3, with D unresolved. There are 15 residues in the CDR3. Germline lookup yields CDR1 SGHTA and CDR2 FQGNSA. Between the trimmed V and J ends, which lost 1 base and 0 bases, there was a span of 7 bases. The DNA of the CDR3 is TGTGCCAGCAGCTTAGTGGGCAGCTCTGGAAACACCATATATTTT. Its translation is CASSLVGSSGNTIYF.

The rearrangement joins TRBV30 to TRBJ2-2, with D unresolved. V lost 3 bases to trimming and J lost 0 bases, with 8 bases between them. The CDR3 is made up of 14 amino acids. Germline V lookup: CDR1 GTSNPN, CDR2 SVGIG (reference sequence). The CDR3 DNA sequence: TGTGCCTGGAGGGAGAACGCGAACACCGGGGAGCTGTTTTTT. Residues: CAWRENANTGELFF.

The rearrangement links TRBV2 to TRBJ2-1, with TRBD2 identical over 16 bases. Germline trimming cut 3 bases from V and 2 bases from J; bases unmatched to any gene: 7. The CDR3 covers 19 residues. Germline V gene sequence: CDR1 SNHLY, CDR2 FYNNEI. CDR3 sequence (DNA): TGTGCCAGCAGTGATCTGGGACTAGCGGGGGGGAATACCTACAATGAGCAGTTCTTC. Amino acid sequence: CASSDLGLAGGNTYNEQFF.

The chain couples TRBV7-6 to TRBJ2-1, with a tentative D call TRBD2 (6 bases). This CDR3 contains 14 residues. Germline CDR1 reads SGHVS; CDR2 reads FNYEAQ. Trimming cost V 3 bases and J 5 bases, with 11 bases left between them. The CDR3 coding sequence is TGTGCCAGCAGCTTGATAGCGGACGACAATGAGCAGTTCTTC. As protein: CASSLIADDNEQFF.

The chain recombines TRBV9 with TRBJ1-2; a weak D match, TRBD1 (5 bases). The V gene's germline CDR1 is SGDLS and CDR2 YYNGEE. V lost 0 bases and J 5 bases, leaving 8 bases between the germline ends. There are 13 residues in the CDR3. CDR3 loop: CASSVDPGYGYTF. For the CDR3, the DNA is TGTGCCAGCAGCGTAGACCCAGGGTATGGCTACACCTTC.

This clone was picked up one time. Other DNA variants within this sample encode the same CDR3. J is TRBJ2-5 and V is TRBV7-2, with D perhaps matching TRBD1 (6 bases). The CDR3 totals 14 residues. Trimming cost V 0 bases and J 5 bases, with 10 bases left between them. In germline, CDR1 is SGHTA, CDR2 FQGNSA. CDR3 sequence reads: CASSLAGQGETQYF. Here the CDR3 DNA reads TGTGCCAGCAGCTTAGCTGGCCAGGGGGAGACCCAGTACTTC.

The V and J genes are TRBV11-2 and TRBJ2-2, with TRBD1 matching 8 bases. The CDR3 runs 15 residues. The junction had 5 bases not matched to a gene; V was cut back by 4 bases and J by 4 bases. Per the germline V gene, CDR1 is SGHAT and CDR2 is FQNNGV. This chain's CDR3 is CASSYGQGPTGELFF. DNA for the CDR3: TGTGCCAGCAGCTACGGACAGGGACCCACCGGGGAGCTGTTTTTT.

The rearrangement uses TRBV19 and TRBJ2-5; D might be TRBD2 (6 bases). V gave up 5 bases and J gave up 4 bases, with 11 bases separating them. The CDR3 covers 13 residues. Germline values: CDR1 LNHDA, CDR2 SQIVND (reference sequence). CDR3 nucleotide sequence: TGTGCCAGTAGTGGTCGGCGGGGAGAGACCCAGTACTTC. It codes for CASSGRRGETQYF.

The chain couples TRBV27 to TRBJ2-7; perhaps TRBD1 as D (6 bases). CDR1 is MNHEY, CDR2 SMNVEV, per germline (reference sequence). This CDR3 has 14 residues. The V end lost 5 bases, the J end lost 2 bases, and 13 bases lay between the germline ends. Here the CDR3 DNA reads TGTGCCAGCAGTGGGATGGACAGTACCTACGAGCAGTACTTC. It translates to CASSGMDSTYEQYF.

The chain carries TRBV28 and TRBJ1-5, with D possibly matching TRBD1 (6 bases). The CDR3 loop spans 13 amino acids. Germline CDR1 and CDR2: MDHEN and SYDVKM. Trimming cost V 6 bases and J 6 bases, with 12 bases left between them. CDR3 in amino acids: CASRQGPLQPQHF. CDR3 DNA sequence: TGTGCCAGCAGACAGGGACCTCTTCAGCCCCAGCATTTT.

V is TRBV11-2 and J is TRBJ2-3; 8 nucleotides agree with TRBD2. The V gene's germline CDR1 is SGHAT and CDR2 FQNNGV. This CDR3 spans 16 amino acids. V shed 5 bases and J 0 bases; nucleotides not matched to a gene: 7. CDR3 sequence (DNA): TGTGCCAGCAGCCCTCGGGTAGCGGGGAGCACAGATACGCAGTATTTT. Translating it yields CASSPRVAGSTDTQYF.

The rearrangement links TRBV13 to TRBJ2-1, with TRBD2 identical over 10 bases. Germline V gives CDR1 PRHDT, CDR2 FYEKMQ (reference sequence). The CDR3 spans 15 residues. Losses at the gene ends were 7 bases for V and 8 bases for J; bases not matched to a gene: 11. The DNA for the CDR3 is TGTGCCAGCACATTGGGAGCGGGGGGGCCTCATGAGCAGTTCTTC. Residues: CASTLGAGGPHEQFF.